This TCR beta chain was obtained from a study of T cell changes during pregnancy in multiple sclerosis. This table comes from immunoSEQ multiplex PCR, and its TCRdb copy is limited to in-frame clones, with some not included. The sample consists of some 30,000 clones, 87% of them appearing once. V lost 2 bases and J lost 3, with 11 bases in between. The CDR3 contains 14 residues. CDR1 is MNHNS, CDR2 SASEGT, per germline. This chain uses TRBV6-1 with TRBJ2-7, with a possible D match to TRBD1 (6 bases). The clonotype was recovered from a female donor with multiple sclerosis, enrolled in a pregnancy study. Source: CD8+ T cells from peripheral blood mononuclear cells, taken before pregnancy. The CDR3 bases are TGTGCCAGCAGTGAAACCGGGACAAACTACGAGCAGTACTTC. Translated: CASSETGTNYEQYF.